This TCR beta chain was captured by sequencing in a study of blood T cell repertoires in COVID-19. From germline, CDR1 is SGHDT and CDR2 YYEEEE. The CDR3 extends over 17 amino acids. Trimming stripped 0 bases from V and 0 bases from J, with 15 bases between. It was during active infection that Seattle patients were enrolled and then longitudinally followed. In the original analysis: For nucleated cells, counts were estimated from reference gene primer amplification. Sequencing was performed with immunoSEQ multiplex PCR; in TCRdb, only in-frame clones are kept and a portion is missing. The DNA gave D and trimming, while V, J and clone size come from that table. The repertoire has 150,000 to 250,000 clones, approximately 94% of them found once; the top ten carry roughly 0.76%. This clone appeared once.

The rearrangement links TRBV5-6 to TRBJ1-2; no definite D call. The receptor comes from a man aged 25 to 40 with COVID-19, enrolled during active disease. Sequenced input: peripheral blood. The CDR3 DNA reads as TGTGCCAGCAGCTTGGTCGGTAAAGGACTAACTAACTATGGCTACACCTTC. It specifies CASSLVGKGLTNYGYTF.